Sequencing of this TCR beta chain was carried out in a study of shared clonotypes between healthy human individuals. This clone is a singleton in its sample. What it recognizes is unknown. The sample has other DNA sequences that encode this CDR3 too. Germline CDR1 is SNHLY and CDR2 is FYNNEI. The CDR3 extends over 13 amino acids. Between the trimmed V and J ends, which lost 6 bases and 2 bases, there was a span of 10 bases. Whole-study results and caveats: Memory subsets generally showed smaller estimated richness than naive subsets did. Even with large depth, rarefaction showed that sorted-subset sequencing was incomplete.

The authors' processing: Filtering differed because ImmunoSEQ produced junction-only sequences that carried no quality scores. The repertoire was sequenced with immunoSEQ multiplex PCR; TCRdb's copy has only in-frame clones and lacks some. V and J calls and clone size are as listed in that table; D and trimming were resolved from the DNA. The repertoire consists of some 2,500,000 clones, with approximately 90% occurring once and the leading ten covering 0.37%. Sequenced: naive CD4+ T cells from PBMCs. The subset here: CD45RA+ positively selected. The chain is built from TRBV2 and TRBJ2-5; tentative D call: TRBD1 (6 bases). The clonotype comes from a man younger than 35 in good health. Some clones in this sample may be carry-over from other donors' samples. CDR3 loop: CASSRDTQETQYF. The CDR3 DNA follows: TGTGCCAGCAGCCGGGACACACAAGAGACCCAGTACTTC. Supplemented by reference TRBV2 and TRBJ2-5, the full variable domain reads EPEVTQTPSHQVTQMGQEVILRCVPISNHLYFYWYRQILGQKVEFLVSFYNNEISEKSEIFDDQFSVERPDGSNFTLKIRSTKLEDSAMYFCASSRDTQETQYFGPGTRLLVL.